This is a list of T cell receptor beta chains from one sample in a study of vaccination effects on CD4 cells after COVID-19. The protocol was immunoSEQ multiplex PCR, while the TCRdb copy is restricted to in-frame clones and leaves out a portion. The top ten clones hold 2% of a sample with roughly 59,000 clones, about 78% of them seen once. These receptors are not linked to any known antigen. The sequencing here drew on CD4+ T cells from PBMCs cultured with HCoV-OC43 spike peptides, taken after COVID-19 vaccination. The receptors derive from a human donor who received a COVID-19 vaccine. The CDR3 runs from the conserved cysteine through the conserved F or W. D genes are given only for firm matches. Not every row has a clone size; where given, it reads once, few, many or a size class.

TRBJ2-1,-,TRBV18,-,CASSPPTGRNEQFF
TRBJ1-2,-,TRBV28,-,CASSLGRAYGYTF
TRBJ1-1,-,TRBV11-2,-,CASSQGTEAFF
TRBJ1-5,-,TRBV7-2,few,CASSLYPQGQGQPQHF
TRBJ1-3,-,TRBV9,few,CASSPTSGPGNTIYF
TRBJ1-2,-,TRBV20-1,few,CSASHGLVGYTF
TRBJ1-2,-,TRBV6-2/TRBV6-3,-,CASSHSGEPAGYTF
TRBJ2-5,-,TRBV29-1,once,CSVEDPVGSSLETQYF
TRBJ1-4,-,TRBV19,-,CASSITGSEKLFF
TRBJ1-6,-,TRBV5-1,-,CASSPDSYNSPLHF
TRBJ2-5,-,TRBV18,-,CASSPGTQETQYF
TRBJ2-3,-,TRBV7-2,-,CASSSRGGGNTDTQYF
TRBJ1-2,-,TRBV4-3,-,CASSQDSYGYTF
-,-,TRBV11-2,-,CASSPGGGRGNQPQYF
TRBJ2-3,TRBD2,TRBV28,-,CAGGGPTDTQYF
TRBJ2-2,-,TRBV20-1,-,CSASMGGELFF
TRBJ1-3,-,TRBV6-5,-,CASTDPGGNTIYF
TRBJ1-2,-,TRBV18,-,CASSPPTTTYLNYGYTF
TRBJ2-4,-,TRBV28,-,CASSLWEAKNIQYF
TRBJ1-1,-,TRBV19,-,CASKPRVETPEAFF
TRBJ1-1,-,TRBV11-2,-,CASSTLGLHRGYTEAFF
TRBJ2-5,-,TRBV15,-,CATSRRGALETQYF
TRBJ1-4,-,TRBV6-5,-,CASSYFSGEVEKLFF
TRBJ1-4,-,TRBV7-9,-,CASSLLATNEKLFF
TRBJ2-2,TRBD1,TRBV6-6,once,CASSYAGGQETGELFF
TRBJ1-2,TRBD1,TRBV3-1/TRBV3-2,-,CASSQVTGRGGYTF
TRBJ1-1,TRBD1,TRBV3-1/TRBV3-2,-,CASSQLPGGTEAFF
TRBJ1-1,-,TRBV18,-,CASSPPRGRETEAFF
TRBJ2-4,-,TRBV24-1,-,CATSARIGDIQYF
TRBJ1-3,-,TRBV4-3,-,CASSQDWGGSGNTIYF
TRBJ2-1,TRBD1,TRBV19,-,CASSIPTGTGTFF
TRBJ2-5,-,TRBV5-1,-,CASSLAGGGNGETQYF
TRBJ1-6,-,TRBV6-5,few,CASSYYPSSGNSPLHF
TRBJ2-5,-,TRBV5-1,-,CASSPTGQGQETQYF
TRBJ1-2,-,TRBV2,-,CASSSGGGLYGYTF
TRBJ2-2,-,TRBV5-1,-,CASSAPTWGTGELFF
TRBJ2-5,-,TRBV7-3,few,CASSLTRAETQYF
TRBJ2-3,-,TRBV24-1,-,CATSDFGGGADTQYF
TRBJ1-2,TRBD1,TRBV27,-,CASRQNKQGRYGYTF
TRBJ1-4,-,TRBV4-1,-,CASSQPTDPRPEKLFF
TRBJ2-3,-,TRBV6-4,-,CATASGGDTDTQYF
TRBJ1-2,-,TRBV21-1,once,CASSKEVRENYGYTF
TRBJ2-1,TRBD1,TRBV18,-,CASSPQGQGAGEQFF
TRBJ1-6,-,TRBV7-2,few,CASSLGAAVTLYNSPLHF
TRBJ2-3,-,TRBV24-1,-,CATSDPGTSTDTQYF
TRBJ2-2,-,TRBV6-5,few,CASSSDYTGELFF
TRBJ1-4,-,TRBV28,-,CASSSPGPSYEKLFF
TRBJ2-3,-,TRBV4-3,-,CVPLSGRRGDTDTQYF
TRBJ2-3,-,TRBV6-5,-,CASSSAGVRGDTQYF
TRBJ2-5,-,TRBV24-1,-,CATSDPSTDQETQYF
TRBJ1-4,TRBD1,TRBV7-2,-,CASSRDRGNEKLFF
TRBJ2-5,-,TRBV12-5,-,CASGLGQVRETQYF
TRBJ2-3,TRBD2,TRBV19,-,CASRKAGETADTQYF